Listed below are T cell receptor beta chains from one sample, sequenced in a study of PD-L1 blockade in urothelial cancer. Clones were sequenced by immunoSEQ multiplex PCR, and TCRdb holds only the in-frame ones, with some missing. The data contain under 100,000 clones, 90% of them seen just once; the ten biggest clones take up under 2%. Sequenced material: PBMCs, taken around atezolizumab (anti-PD-L1) treatment. The receptor source for this set is a man in his sixties with urothelial cancer. CDR3s include the opening cysteine and the closing phenylalanine or tryptophan. D genes are given only for firm matches. Size is omitted from some rows. Given values are once, few, many or a class for expanded clones.

cdr3_aa cdr3_nt d_call clone_size j_call v_call
CASSPLGQADYGYTF TGCGCCAGCAGCCCCCTGGGACAGGCAGACTATGGCTACACCTTC TRBD1 . TRBJ1-2 TRBV5-1
CASSTSGINTGELFF TGTGCCAGCAGTACTAGCGGAATTAACACCGGGGAGCTGTTTTTT TRBD2 once TRBJ2-2 TRBV9
CASSLQMGGTMAYEQYF TGCGCCAGCAGCCTCCAAATGGGCGGGACTATGGCCTACGAGCAGTACTTC TRBD2 . TRBJ2-7 TRBV4-1
CSALDRSSYEQYF TGCAGCGCCTTGGACAGGAGCTCCTACGAGCAGTACTTC TRBD1 . TRBJ2-7 TRBV29-1
CASSLGTGQETQYF TGTGCCAGCAGTTTAGGCACAGGCCAAGAGACCCAGTACTTC . . TRBJ2-5 TRBV28
CASSESRIGTQYF TGCGCCAGCAGTGAGTCCAGGATCGGGACCCAGTACTTC . . TRBJ2-5 TRBV10-1
CASSPYWGAMNTEAFF TGTGCCAGCTCACCATACTGGGGAGCGATGAACACTGAAGCTTTCTTT . . TRBJ1-1 TRBV18
CSVVRIQGVETQYF TGCAGCGTAGTCAGGATTCAAGGGGTGGAGACCCAGTACTTC . . TRBJ2-5 TRBV29-1
CASSQGPSGPTDTQYF TGCGCCAGCAGCCAAGGACCTAGCGGGCCCACAGATACGCAGTATTTT TRBD2 . TRBJ2-3 TRBV4-1
CASSLTPGDEQFF TGTGCCAGCAGCTTAACGCCCGGGGATGAGCAGTTCTTC . . TRBJ2-1 TRBV7-3
CASSQPGQGAIAPLHF TGTGCCAGCAGCCAACCGGGACAGGGGGCAATTGCACCCCTCCACTTT TRBD1 . TRBJ1-6 TRBV4-2
CASRRDRVYQETQYF TGTGCCAGCCGCAGGGACAGGGTGTACCAAGAGACCCAGTACTTC TRBD1 . TRBJ2-5 TRBV6-5
CASSLAADNEQFF TGTGCCAGCAGCTTAGCGGCGGACAATGAGCAGTTCTTC . . TRBJ2-1 TRBV7-2
CASRSGTGQEGEQFF TGTGCCAGCAGATCCGGGACAGGGCAAGAGGGTGAGCAGTTCTTC TRBD1 . TRBJ2-1 TRBV7-9
CASSFDRVTETQYF TGTGCCAGCAGCTTTGACAGGGTAACAGAGACCCAGTACTTC TRBD1 . TRBJ2-5 TRBV5-4
CASSSRQSNEKLFF TGTGCCAGCAGCTCCCGACAGAGTAATGAAAAACTGTTTTTT . once TRBJ1-4 TRBV9
CASSPPTRDDTIYF TGTGCCAGCTCACCACCAACTAGGGATGACACCATATATTTT . . TRBJ1-3 TRBV18
CASRRPGQSSYNEQFF TGTGCCAGCAGGCGACCGGGACAGAGCTCCTACAATGAGCAGTTCTTC TRBD1 . TRBJ2-1 TRBV2
CASSSFQETQYF TGTGCCAGCAGCTCTTTCCAAGAGACCCAGTACTTC . few TRBJ2-5 TRBV7-2
CAWKQTSGNTIYF TGTGCCTGGAAACAGACCTCTGGAAACACCATATATTTT . . TRBJ1-3 TRBV30
CASRLFDRDNTEAFF TGTGCCAGCAGGTTATTCGACAGGGACAACACTGAAGCTTTCTTT TRBD1 . TRBJ1-1 TRBV2
CASSQEGAHADTQYF TGCGCCAGCAGCCAAGAGGGCGCGCACGCAGATACGCAGTATTTT . . TRBJ2-3 TRBV4-1
CATQPTGGVLFF TGTGCCACCCAACCGACAGGGGGCGTGTTGTTCTTC TRBD1 few TRBJ2-1 TRBV2
CASKTGGTGELFF TGTGCATCCAAGACAGGGGGGACCGGGGAGCTGTTTTTT TRBD1 . TRBJ2-2 TRBV28
CASSKTGERNTEAFF TGTGCCAGCAGCAAGACCGGGGAGAGGAACACTGAAGCTTTCTTT . . TRBJ1-1 TRBV9
CASSLGGGQGFSQPQHF TGTGCCAGCAGCTTAGGGGGGGGACAGGGATTCAGTCAGCCCCAGCATTTT TRBD1 . TRBJ1-5 TRBV7-2
CASRTLSNQPQHF TGTGCCAGCAGAACTCTTAGCAATCAGCCCCAGCATTTT . . TRBJ1-5 TRBV28
CASSRTSGNKNEQFF TGCGCCAGCAGCCGGACTAGCGGGAACAAGAATGAGCAGTTCTTC TRBD2 once TRBJ2-1 TRBV5-1
CASSFLGRPQHF TGTGCCAGCAGCTTCCTCGGTCGGCCCCAGCATTTT . few TRBJ1-5 TRBV5-5
CASSHRDSKGNTEAFF TGCGCCAGCAGTCATCGAGACAGTAAAGGGAACACTGAAGCTTTCTTT . . TRBJ1-1 TRBV23-1
CASSPPAGPGGELFF TGTGCCAGCTCACCACCAGCGGGCCCCGGCGGGGAGCTGTTTTTT . . TRBJ2-2 TRBV18
CASRGAHTDTQYF TGCGCCAGCAGGGGGGCCCACACAGATACGCAGTATTTT . . TRBJ2-3 TRBV10-2
CASSLVPDPAYEQYF TGTGCCAGCAGCTTAGTCCCAGATCCAGCCTACGAGCAGTACTTC . . TRBJ2-7 TRBV11-2
CASQDRGPPHLWELFF TGTGCCAGTCAGGACAGGGGGCCACCCCACCTCTGGGAGCTGTTTTTT TRBD1 . TRBJ2-2 TRBV19
CSVSGGNTEAFF TGCAGCGTTTCAGGAGGGAACACTGAAGCTTTCTTT . . TRBJ1-1 TRBV29-1
CASSLGQTNTEAFF TGTGCCAGCAGCCTGGGACAGACGAACACTGAAGCTTTCTTT TRBD1 few TRBJ1-1 TRBV11-1
CASSPPGWSTGELFF TGTGCCAGCTCACCACCGGGCTGGTCCACCGGGGAGCTGTTTTTT . . TRBJ2-2 TRBV18
CDSERRTGNTIYF TGTGACTCCGAGAGGCGTACTGGAAACACCATATATTTT . . TRBJ1-3 TRBV11-1
CASSQDTYQPQHF TGTGCCAGCAGCCAAGATACATATCAGCCCCAGCATTTT . . TRBJ1-5 TRBV14
CASAGTGQYNEQFF TGTGCCAGCGCGGGAACGGGACAGTACAATGAGCAGTTCTTC . . TRBJ2-1 TRBV28
CASSPGISGGLNTEAFF TGTGCCAGCTCACCTGGAATTTCGGGGGGTTTGAACACTGAAGCTTTCTTT . . TRBJ1-1 TRBV18
CATPLGAAKETQYF TGTGCCACCCCGTTGGGGGCAGCTAAAGAGACCCAGTACTTC . . TRBJ2-5 TRBV7-9
CAISESDPEGGQNIQYF TGTGCCATCAGTGAGTCGGATCCTGAGGGGGGGCAAAACATTCAGTACTTC . . TRBJ2-4 TRBV10-3
CASSVPTFGNTGELFF TGTGCCAGCAGCGTGCCTACTTTCGGGAACACCGGGGAGCTGTTTTTT . . TRBJ2-2 TRBV5-6
CASSVVGLSSYNEQFF TGTGCCAGCAGTGTCGTGGGACTAAGCTCCTACAATGAGCAGTTCTTC TRBD2 . TRBJ2-1 TRBV2
CASSTGQGGNTEAFF TGTGCCAGCAGTACAGGACAGGGTGGGAACACTGAAGCTTTCTTT TRBD1 . TRBJ1-1 TRBV6-6
CASSFGVGGEQYF TGTGCCAGCAGCTTTGGGGTCGGGGGGGAGCAGTACTTC TRBD2 many TRBJ2-7 TRBV7-2
CASSPQGGGETQYF TGTGCCAGCAGCCCCCAAGGGGGCGGGGAGACCCAGTACTTC TRBD1 . TRBJ2-5 TRBV13
CAWSPTWGGTETQYF TGTGCCTGGAGCCCCACGTGGGGGGGGACAGAGACCCAGTACTTC TRBD2 . TRBJ2-5 TRBV30
CASSFPSGNEQFF TGTGCCAGCAGTTTTCCTAGCGGGAATGAGCAGTTCTTC TRBD2 . TRBJ2-1 TRBV27
CASSLTPDRGENEQFF TGTGCCAGCAGCTTAACACCGGACAGGGGTGAAAATGAGCAGTTCTTC TRBD1 . TRBJ2-1 TRBV7-3